This T cell receptor beta chain originates from a study of T cells in localized non-small cell lung cancer. General study results and limits: Among the top 100 tumor clones, a median around 60 appeared in adjacent lung. Heterogeneity is still possible, as just one tumor region was sequenced. With higher T cell density in blood came longer overall survival.

Per the germline V gene, CDR1 is SGHVS and CDR2 is FNYEAQ. Trimming stripped 9 bases from V and 2 bases from J, with 13 bases between. The length of the CDR3 is 14 residues. As regards this clone: No antigen is known for it.

Using immunoSEQ multiplex PCR, the repertoire was profiled, and TCRdb retains in-frame clones only, with some absent. The table has 45,000 to 65,000 clones, about 87% seen once; the top ten hold 22%. The sample consisted of peripheral blood, taken before any cancer treatment. The V and J genes are TRBV7-6 and TRBJ2-2, with D tentatively TRBD1 (6 bases). This TCR was sampled from a man between 35 and 75 years old with stage I squamous cell lung carcinoma. CDR3 coding DNA: TGTGCCAGTCGCCGGGACATAAACACCGGGGAGCTGTTTTTT. As protein: CASRRDINTGELFF.